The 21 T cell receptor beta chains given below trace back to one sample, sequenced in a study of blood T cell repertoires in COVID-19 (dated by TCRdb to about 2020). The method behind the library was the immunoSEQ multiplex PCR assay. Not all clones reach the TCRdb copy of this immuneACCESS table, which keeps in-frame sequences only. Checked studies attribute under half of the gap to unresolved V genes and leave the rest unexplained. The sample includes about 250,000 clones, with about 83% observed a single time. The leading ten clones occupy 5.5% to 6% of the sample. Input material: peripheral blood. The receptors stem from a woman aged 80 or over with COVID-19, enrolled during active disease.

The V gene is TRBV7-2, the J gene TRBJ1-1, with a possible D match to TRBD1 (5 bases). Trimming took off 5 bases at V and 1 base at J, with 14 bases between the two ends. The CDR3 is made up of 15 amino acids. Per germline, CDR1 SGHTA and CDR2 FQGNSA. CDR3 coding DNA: TGTGCCAGCAGCCTCTGGACATCAGGGAACACTGAAGCTTTCTTT. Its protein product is CASSLWTSGNTEAFF.

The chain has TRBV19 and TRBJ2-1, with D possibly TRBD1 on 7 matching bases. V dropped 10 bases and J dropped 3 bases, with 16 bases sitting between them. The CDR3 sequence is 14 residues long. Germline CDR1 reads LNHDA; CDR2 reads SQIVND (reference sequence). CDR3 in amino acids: CATQSGGNYNEQFF. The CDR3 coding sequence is TGTGCCACGCAGTCAGGGGGGAACTACAATGAGCAGTTCTTC.

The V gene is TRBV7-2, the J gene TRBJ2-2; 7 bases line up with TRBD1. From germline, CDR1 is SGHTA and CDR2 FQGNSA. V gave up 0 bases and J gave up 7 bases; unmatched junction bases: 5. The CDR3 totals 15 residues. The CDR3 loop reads CASSLATGRNGELFF. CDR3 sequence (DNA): TGTGCCAGCAGCTTAGCGACAGGGCGGAACGGGGAGCTGTTTTTT.

This CDR3 reads CASSLLAGATDTQYF. CDR3 DNA: TGTGCCAGCAGCTTGCTAGCGGGGGCCACAGATACGCAGTATTTT. This chain connects TRBV5-6 to TRBJ2-3, with TRBD2 matching 10 bases. Losses at the gene ends were 1 base for V and 2 bases for J; bases not matched to a gene: 1. The germline CDR1 and CDR2 sequences are SGHDT and YYEEEE. There are 15 residues in the CDR3.

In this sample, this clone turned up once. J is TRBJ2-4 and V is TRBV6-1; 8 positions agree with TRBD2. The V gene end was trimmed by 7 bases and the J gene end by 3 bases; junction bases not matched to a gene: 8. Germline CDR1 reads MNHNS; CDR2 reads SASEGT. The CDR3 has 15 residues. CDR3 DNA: TGTGCCAGCACCCGGGGGGGCCTTGGCAAAAACATTCAGTACTTC. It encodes CASTRGGLGKNIQYF.

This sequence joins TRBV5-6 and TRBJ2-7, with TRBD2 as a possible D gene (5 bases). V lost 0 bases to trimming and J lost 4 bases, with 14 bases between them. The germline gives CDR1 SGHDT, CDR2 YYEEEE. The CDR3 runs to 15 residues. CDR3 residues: CASSLGHPGVYEQYF. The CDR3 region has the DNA TGTGCCAGCAGCTTGGGGCACCCCGGGGTTTACGAGCAGTACTTC. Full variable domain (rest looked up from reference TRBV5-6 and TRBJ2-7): DAGVTQSPTHLIKTRGQQVTLRCSPKSGHDTVSWYQQALGQGPQFIFQYYEEEERQRGNFPDRFSGHQFPNYSSELNVNALLLGDSALYLCASSLGHPGVYEQYFGPGTRLTVT.

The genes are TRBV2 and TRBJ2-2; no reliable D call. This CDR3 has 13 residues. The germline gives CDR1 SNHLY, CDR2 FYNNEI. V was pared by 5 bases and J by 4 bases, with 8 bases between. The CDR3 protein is CASSPTLTGELFF. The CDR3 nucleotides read TGTGCCAGCAGTCCGACTCTCACCGGGGAGCTGTTTTTT.

The CDR3 is CATSDLGSTGDYGYTF. The DNA of the CDR3 is TGTGCCACCAGTGATCTGGGGTCGACAGGGGACTATGGCTACACCTTC. The rearrangement links TRBV24-1 to TRBJ1-2, with 8 nucleotides matching TRBD1. Germline loops: CDR1 KGHDR, CDR2 SFDVKD. The V segment lost 3 bases and the J segment 3 bases; nucleotides outside the gene matches: 8. The CDR3 runs 16 residues.

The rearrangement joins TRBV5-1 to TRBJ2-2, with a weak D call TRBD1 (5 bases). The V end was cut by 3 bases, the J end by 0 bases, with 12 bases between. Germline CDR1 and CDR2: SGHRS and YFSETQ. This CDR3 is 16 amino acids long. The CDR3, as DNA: TGCGCCAGCAGCTACAGGAATATCGCGAACACCGGGGAGCTGTTTTTT. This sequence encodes CASSYRNIANTGELFF. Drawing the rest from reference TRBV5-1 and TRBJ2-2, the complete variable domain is KAGVTQTPRYLIKTRGQQVTLSCSPISGHRSVSWYQQTPGQGLQFLFEYFSETQRNKGNFPGRFSGRQFSNSRSEMNVSTLELGDSALYLCASSYRNIANTGELFFGEGSRLTVL.

CDR3 bases: TGTGCCAGCAGCTTTCGGGGGGGTGAAAAACTGTTTTTT. Its translation is CASSFRGGEKLFF. V is TRBV5-4 and J is TRBJ1-4, with a possible D match to TRBD1 (5 bases). The length of the CDR3 is 13 residues. The germline V gene has CDR1 SGHNT and CDR2 YYREEE (reference sequence). V was clipped by 2 bases and J by 7 bases, with 9 bases between them.

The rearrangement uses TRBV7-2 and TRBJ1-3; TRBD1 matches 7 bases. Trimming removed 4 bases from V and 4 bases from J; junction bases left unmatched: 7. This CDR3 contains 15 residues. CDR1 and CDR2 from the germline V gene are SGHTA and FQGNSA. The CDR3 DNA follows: TGTGCCAGCAGCTCCCGACAGGGTAGAGGAAACACCATATATTTT. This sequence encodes CASSSRQGRGNTIYF. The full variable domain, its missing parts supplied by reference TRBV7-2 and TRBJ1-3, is GAGVSQSPSNKVTEKGKDVELRCDPISGHTALYWYRQSLGQGLEFLIYFQGNSAPDKSGLPSDRFSAERTGGSVSTLTIQRTQQEDSAVYLCASSSRQGRGNTIYFGEGSWLTVV.

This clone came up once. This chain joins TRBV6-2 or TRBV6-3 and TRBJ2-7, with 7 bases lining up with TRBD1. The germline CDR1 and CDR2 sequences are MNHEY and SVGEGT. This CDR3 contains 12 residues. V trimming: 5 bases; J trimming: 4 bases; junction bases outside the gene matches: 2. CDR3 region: CASSLQGYEQYV. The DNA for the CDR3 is TGTGCCAGCAGTCTACAGGGGTACGAGCAGTACGTC.

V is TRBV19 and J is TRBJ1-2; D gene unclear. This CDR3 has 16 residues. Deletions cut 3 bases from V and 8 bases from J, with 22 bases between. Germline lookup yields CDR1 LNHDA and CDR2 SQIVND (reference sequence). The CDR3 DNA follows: TGTGCCAGTAGTATTGGCCGGGGAAATGTGATTGGAGGCTACACCTTC. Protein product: CASSIGRGNVIGGYTF.

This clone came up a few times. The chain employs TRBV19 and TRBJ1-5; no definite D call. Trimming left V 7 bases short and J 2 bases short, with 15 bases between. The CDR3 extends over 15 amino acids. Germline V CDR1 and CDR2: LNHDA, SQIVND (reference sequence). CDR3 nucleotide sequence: TGTGCCAGTAATATGGAGACTACAGGCAATCAGCCCCAGCATTTT. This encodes CASNMETTGNQPQHF.

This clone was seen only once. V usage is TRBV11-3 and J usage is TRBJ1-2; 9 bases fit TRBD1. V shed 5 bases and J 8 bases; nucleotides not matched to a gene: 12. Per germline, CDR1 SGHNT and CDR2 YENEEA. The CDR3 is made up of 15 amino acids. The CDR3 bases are TGTGCCAGCAGCCGCGGCCCGGGACAGGGTGAAGGCTACACCTTC. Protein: CASSRGPGQGEGYTF. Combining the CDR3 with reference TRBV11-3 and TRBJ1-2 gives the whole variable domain EAGVVQSPRYKIIEKKQPVAFWCNPISGHNTLYWYLQNLGQGPELLIRYENEEAVDDSQLPKDRFSAERLKGVDSTLKIQPAELGDSAVYLCASSRGPGQGEGYTFGSGTRLTVV.

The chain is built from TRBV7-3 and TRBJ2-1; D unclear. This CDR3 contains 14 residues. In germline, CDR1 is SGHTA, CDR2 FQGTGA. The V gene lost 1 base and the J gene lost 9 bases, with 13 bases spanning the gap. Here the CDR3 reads CASSLNPPGSEQFF. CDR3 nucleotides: TGTGCCAGCAGCTTAAACCCCCCAGGATCTGAGCAGTTCTTC. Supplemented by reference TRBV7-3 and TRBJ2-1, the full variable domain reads GAGVSQTPSNKVTEKGKYVELRCDPISGHTALYWYRQSLGQGPEFLIYFQGTGAADDSGLPNDRFFAVRPEGSVSTLKIQRTERGDSAVYLCASSLNPPGSEQFFGPGTRLTVL.

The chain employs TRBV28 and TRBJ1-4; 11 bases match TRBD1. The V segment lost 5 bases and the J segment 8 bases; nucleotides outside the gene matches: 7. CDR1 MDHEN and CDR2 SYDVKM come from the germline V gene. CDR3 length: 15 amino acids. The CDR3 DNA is TGTGCCAGCAGTCCACCGGACAGGGGGCAAGAAAAACTGTTTTTT. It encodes CASSPPDRGQEKLFF.

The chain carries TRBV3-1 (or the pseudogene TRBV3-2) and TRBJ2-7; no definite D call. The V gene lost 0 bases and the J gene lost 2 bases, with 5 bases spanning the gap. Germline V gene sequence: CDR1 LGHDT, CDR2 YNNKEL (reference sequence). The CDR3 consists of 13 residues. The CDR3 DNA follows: TGTGCCAGCAGCCAAGATTTCACCTACGAGCAGTACTTC. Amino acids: CASSQDFTYEQYF.

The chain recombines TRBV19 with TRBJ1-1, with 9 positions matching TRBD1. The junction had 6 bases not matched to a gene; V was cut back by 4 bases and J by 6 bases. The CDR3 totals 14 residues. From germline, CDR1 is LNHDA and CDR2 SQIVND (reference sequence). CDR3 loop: CASSSRDRVPEAFF. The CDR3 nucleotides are TGTGCCAGTAGTAGCCGGGACAGGGTCCCTGAAGCTTTCTTT.

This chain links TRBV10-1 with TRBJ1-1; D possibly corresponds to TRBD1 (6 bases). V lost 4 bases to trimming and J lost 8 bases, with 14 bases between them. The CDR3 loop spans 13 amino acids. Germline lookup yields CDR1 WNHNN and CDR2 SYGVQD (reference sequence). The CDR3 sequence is CASSAAGTSEAFF. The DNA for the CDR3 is TGCGCCAGCAGTGCTGCCGGGACAAGCGAAGCTTTCTTT.

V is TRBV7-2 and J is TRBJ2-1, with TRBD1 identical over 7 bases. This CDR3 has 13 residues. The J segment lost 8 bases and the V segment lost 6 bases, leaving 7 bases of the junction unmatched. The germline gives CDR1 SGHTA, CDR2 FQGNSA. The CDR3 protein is CASSAVRGYEQFF. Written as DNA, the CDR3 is TGTGCCAGCAGTGCGGTCAGGGGGTATGAGCAGTTCTTC.